The 2 T cell receptor beta chains in this list originate from one sample, sequenced in a study of T cells in Graves' hyperthyroidism and ophthalmopathy (dated by TCRdb to between 2017 and 2020). Libraries were built with multiplex PCR. The sequencer listed for this sample is Illumina HiSeq 2000. The TCR beta CDR3 regions were amplified from the RNA transcripts. The TCR CDR3 was subjected to a first round of RT-PCR using the HTBI primer set and the Qiagen OneStep RT-PCR kit. TCRdb reanalyzed the raw reads on its own, using fastp at Q25 for trimming and MiXCR for clone calling, and kept in-frame beta chains. Each CDR3 protein appears once, grouped with its most common genes and DNA. Across this sample there are about 300,000 distinct CDR3 sequences, with approximately 18% seen only once. Clones ranked in the top ten supply less than 45% of the sample. The sequenced sample was blood. The origin of the receptors is a man between 50 and 59 years old with Graves' ophthalmopathy.

The CDR3 is CASSFRNSPDNEQFF. The CDR3 DNA reads as TGTGCCAGCAGTTTTCGGAACAGCCCGGACAATGAGCAGTTCTTC. V and J are TRBV12-3 or TRBV12-4 and TRBJ2-1; no clear D gene. The V gene lost 3 bases and the J gene lost 5 bases, with 14 bases spanning the gap. This CDR3 spans 15 amino acids.

This clonotype came up many times. The chain recombines TRBV28 with TRBJ1-5; D uncertain. The CDR3 runs 11 residues. Germline V gene data show CDR1 as MDHEN and CDR2 as SYDVKM. With 9 bases removed from V and 7 bases from J, the gap between germline ends came to 10 bases. In DNA form, the CDR3 reads TGTGCCAGTTTGAGCGTCCAGCCCCAGCATTTT. Translated: CASLSVQPQHF. Full variable domain (missing parts from reference TRBV28 and TRBJ1-5): DVKVTQSSRYLVKRTGEKVFLECVQDMDHENMFWYRQDPGLGLRLIYFSYDVKMKEKGDIPEGYSVSREKKERFSLILESASTNQTSMYLCASLSVQPQHFGDGTRLSIL.